Below are 2 T cell receptor beta chains sequenced from a single sample in a study of tumor and adjacent non-tumor tissue in lung cancer. TCRbeta libraries were built with three rounds of nested PCR, modified from ARM-PCR. TCRdb analysed the multiplex PCR reads with MiXCR anew, one entry per CDR3 protein. The sample has 45,000 or so distinct CDR3 sequences; approximately 60% are singletons. The template was RNA from unsorted bulk tissue. More than 3 cm separated this lung sample from the edge of the tumor. Sequencing was done on a sample of distant non-tumor lung tissue. These receptors all stem from a woman in her 40s with non-small cell lung cancer.

Comments on this clonotype: One end of the junction varies from germline; a read error may be responsible. V is TRBV6-5 and J is TRBJ1-6; TRBD1 agrees at 12 bases. CDR3 length: 18 residues. CDR1 is MNHEY and CDR2 is SVGAGI in the germline V gene. The CDR3 nucleotides read TGTACCAGCAGTTACACGATCCCGGGACAGGGGGCTAATTCACCCCTCCGCTTT. Residues: CTSSYTIPGQGANSPLRF.

Only one count was recorded for this clonotype. Lacking the conserved final phenylalanine or tryptophan, this CDR3 likely reflects a read error. This sequence joins TRBV20-1 and TRBJ1-1; the D is unclear. The CDR3 spans 12 residues. Germline assignment: CDR1 DFQATT and CDR2 SNEGSKA (reference sequence). CDR3 sequence (DNA): TGCGGTGCTTTTTCCACTGGGCTTGGAGCTTTCTTA. This encodes CGAFSTGLGAFL.